The TCR beta chain described here comes from a study of T cell changes during pregnancy in multiple sclerosis. Data came from immunoSEQ multiplex PCR; TCRdb stores just in-frame clones and leaves some out. The sample shows roughly 100,000 clones, roughly nine tenths of them seen only once. Deletions cut 2 bases from V and 4 bases from J, with 12 bases between. The CDR3 runs to 15 residues. Per germline, CDR1 SGHVS and CDR2 FQNEAQ. This TCR derives from a female donor with multiple sclerosis, enrolled in a pregnancy study. The gene calls are TRBV7-8 and TRBJ1-3, with a possible D match to TRBD1 (6 bases). The sequencing here drew on peripheral blood, taken before pregnancy. Written as DNA, the CDR3 is TGTGCCAGCAGCTTATGGGCAGGGACAGGAAACACCATATATTTT. Translating gives CASSLWAGTGNTIYF.